This is a list of T cell receptor beta chains from one sample in a study of T cell responses to AZD1222 COVID-19 vaccine. Repertoires were generated with immunoSEQ multiplex PCR, while TCRdb's copy carries only in-frame clones and drops some. The sample shows roughly 200,000 clones, over 80% of them seen only once. The sequences come from peripheral blood, collected on day 0 of AZD1222 vaccination. These receptors originate from an adult in good health. CDR3s include the opening cysteine and the closing phenylalanine or tryptophan. The order of the fields is V gene, clone size, J gene, D gene, CDR3 protein, CDR3 DNA. A D gene is named only where the DNA matches it firmly. Size tells how often a clone was seen (once, few, many) or the class of an expanded clone, and some rows leave it out.

V gene: TRBV7-9; clone size: .; J gene: TRBJ2-7; D gene: .; CDR3 protein: CASSLRGGSSYEQYF; CDR3 DNA: TGTGCCAGCAGCTTAAGGGGGGGCAGCTCCTACGAGCAGTACTTC
V gene: TRBV25-1; clone size: .; J gene: TRBJ2-1; D gene: .; CDR3 protein: CASSEGTEQFF; CDR3 DNA: TGTGCCAGCAGTGAGGGGACAGAGCAGTTCTTC
V gene: TRBV28; clone size: .; J gene: TRBJ2-3; D gene: .; CDR3 protein: CASSLFQGHRVDTQYF; CDR3 DNA: TGTGCCAGCAGTTTATTCCAGGGCCATCGTGTGGATACGCAGTATTTT
V gene: TRBV7-3; clone size: .; J gene: TRBJ2-5; D gene: TRBD2; CDR3 protein: CASSLTGIAGAIQETQYF; CDR3 DNA: TGTGCCAGCAGCTTAACAGGAATAGCGGGGGCCATTCAAGAGACCCAGTACTTC
V gene: TRBV13; clone size: .; J gene: TRBJ2-5; D gene: TRBD2; CDR3 protein: CASSRRGGEETQYF; CDR3 DNA: TGTGCCAGCAGCCGCCGGGGGGGTGAAGAGACCCAGTACTTC
V gene: TRBV28; clone size: .; J gene: TRBJ2-2; D gene: TRBD2; CDR3 protein: CASSRGRPRAGELFF; CDR3 DNA: TGTGCCAGCAGTCGCGGGAGGCCCCGGGCCGGGGAGCTGTTTTTT
V gene: TRBV14; clone size: .; J gene: TRBJ1-1; D gene: .; CDR3 protein: CASSQNRGFTEAFF; CDR3 DNA: TGTGCCAGCAGCCAAAATAGGGGATTCACTGAAGCTTTCTTT
V gene: TRBV6-5; clone size: .; J gene: TRBJ1-5; D gene: .; CDR3 protein: CASSYAGQGNQPQHF; CDR3 DNA: TGTGCCAGCAGTTACGCGGGCCAGGGGAATCAGCCCCAGCATTTT
V gene: TRBV7-9; clone size: .; J gene: TRBJ1-3; D gene: .; CDR3 protein: CASSLAVSGNTIYF; CDR3 DNA: TGTGCCAGCAGCTTGGCCGTCTCTGGAAACACCATATATTTT
V gene: TRBV24-1; clone size: .; J gene: TRBJ1-1; D gene: TRBD1; CDR3 protein: CATRDRGSTEAFF; CDR3 DNA: TGTGCCACCCGCGACAGGGGATCAACTGAAGCTTTCTTT
V gene: TRBV18; clone size: .; J gene: TRBJ2-7; D gene: .; CDR3 protein: CASSQDGTYEQYF; CDR3 DNA: TGTGCCAGCTCACAGGACGGGACCTACGAGCAGTACTTC
V gene: TRBV6-2/TRBV6-3; clone size: once; J gene: TRBJ2-1; D gene: .; CDR3 protein: CASSYSVDKPYNEQFF; CDR3 DNA: TGTGCCAGCAGTTACTCGGTCGACAAACCTTACAATGAGCAGTTCTTC
V gene: TRBV20-1; clone size: .; J gene: TRBJ1-2; D gene: .; CDR3 protein: CSARFQRGYTF; CDR3 DNA: TGCAGTGCTAGATTCCAGAGGGGCTACACCTTC
V gene: TRBV7-2; clone size: .; J gene: TRBJ1-3; D gene: .; CDR3 protein: CASSLVFGSGNTIYF; CDR3 DNA: TGTGCCAGCAGCTTAGTGTTTGGTTCTGGAAACACCATATATTTT
V gene: TRBV12-3/TRBV12-4; clone size: .; J gene: TRBJ1-4; D gene: TRBD1; CDR3 protein: CASSGQDEKLFF; CDR3 DNA: TGTGCCAGCAGTGGACAGGATGAAAAACTGTTTTTT
V gene: TRBV4-2; clone size: once; J gene: TRBJ1-2; D gene: .; CDR3 protein: CASSQSDSNYGYTF; CDR3 DNA: TGTGCCAGCAGCCAATCGGACAGTAACTATGGCTACACCTTC
V gene: TRBV2; clone size: once; J gene: TRBJ1-1; D gene: .; CDR3 protein: CASKVLSEAFF; CDR3 DNA: TGTGCCAGCAAGGTACTGTCTGAAGCTTTCTTT
V gene: TRBV3-1/TRBV3-2; clone size: .; J gene: TRBJ1-1; D gene: .; CDR3 protein: CASSQEGRGGSTEAFF; CDR3 DNA: TGTGCCAGCAGCCAAGAGGGCAGGGGCGGAAGCACTGAAGCTTTCTTT
V gene: TRBV7-2; clone size: few; J gene: TRBJ1-6; D gene: .; CDR3 protein: CASSARQARDSPLHF; CDR3 DNA: TGTGCCAGCAGCGCGCGACAGGCCCGGGATTCACCCCTCCACTTT
V gene: TRBV9; clone size: .; J gene: TRBJ1-1; D gene: TRBD1; CDR3 protein: CASSVGDRGWTEAFF; CDR3 DNA: TGTGCCAGCAGCGTAGGGGACAGGGGGTGGACTGAAGCTTTCTTT
V gene: TRBV10-2; clone size: .; J gene: TRBJ1-4; D gene: .; CDR3 protein: CASSDLPGGGNEKLFF; CDR3 DNA: TGCGCCAGCAGTGACCTTCCCGGTGGGGGAAATGAAAAACTGTTTTTT
V gene: TRBV5-1; clone size: .; J gene: TRBJ2-7; D gene: .; CDR3 protein: CASSRQQGSSYEQYF; CDR3 DNA: TGCGCCAGCAGCAGACAACAGGGAAGCTCCTACGAGCAGTACTTC
V gene: TRBV5-6; clone size: .; J gene: TRBJ2-7; D gene: TRBD1; CDR3 protein: CASSWGTAGYEQYF; CDR3 DNA: TGTGCCAGCAGCTGGGGGACAGCAGGCTACGAGCAGTACTTC
V gene: TRBV5-8; clone size: .; J gene: TRBJ2-2; D gene: .; CDR3 protein: CASSLVQRSNTGELFF; CDR3 DNA: TGTGCCAGCAGCTTGGTTCAGCGGTCGAACACCGGGGAGCTGTTTTTT
V gene: TRBV7-2; clone size: .; J gene: TRBJ2-5; D gene: .; CDR3 protein: CASKAQETQYF; CDR3 DNA: TGTGCCAGCAAGGCACAAGAGACCCAGTACTTC
V gene: TRBV28; clone size: .; J gene: TRBJ1-6; D gene: .; CDR3 protein: CASRTVSSYNSPLHF; CDR3 DNA: TGTGCCAGCAGAACAGTTAGCTCCTATAATTCACCCCTCCACTTT
V gene: TRBV11-3; clone size: once; J gene: TRBJ2-1; D gene: .; CDR3 protein: CASSLRVEGEQFF; CDR3 DNA: TGTGCCAGCAGCTTAAGAGTGGAGGGTGAGCAGTTCTTC
V gene: TRBV13; clone size: .; J gene: TRBJ2-1; D gene: TRBD2; CDR3 protein: CASSLVAGGPRDEQFF; CDR3 DNA: TGTGCCAGCAGCTTAGTAGCGGGGGGGCCTAGGGATGAGCAGTTCTTC